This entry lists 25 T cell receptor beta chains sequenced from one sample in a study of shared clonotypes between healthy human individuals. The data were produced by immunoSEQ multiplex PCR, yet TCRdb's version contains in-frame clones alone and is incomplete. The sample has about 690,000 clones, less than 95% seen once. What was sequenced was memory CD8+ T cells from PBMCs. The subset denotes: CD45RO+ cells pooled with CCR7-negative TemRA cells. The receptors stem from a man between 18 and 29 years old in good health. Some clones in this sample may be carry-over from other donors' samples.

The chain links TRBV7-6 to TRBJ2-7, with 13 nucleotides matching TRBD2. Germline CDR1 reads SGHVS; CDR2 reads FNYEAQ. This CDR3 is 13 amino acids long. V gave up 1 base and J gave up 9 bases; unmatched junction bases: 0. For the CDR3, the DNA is TGTGCCAGCAGCTTAGGGACTAGCGGGAGGCAGTACTTC. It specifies CASSLGTSGRQYF.

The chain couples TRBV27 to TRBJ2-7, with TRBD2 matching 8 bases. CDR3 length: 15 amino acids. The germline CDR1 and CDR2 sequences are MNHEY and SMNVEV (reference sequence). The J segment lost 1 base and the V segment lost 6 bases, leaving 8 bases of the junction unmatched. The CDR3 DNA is TGTGCCAGCAGACTTAGCGGGATTGGATCCTACGAGCAGTACTTC. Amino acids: CASRLSGIGSYEQYF.

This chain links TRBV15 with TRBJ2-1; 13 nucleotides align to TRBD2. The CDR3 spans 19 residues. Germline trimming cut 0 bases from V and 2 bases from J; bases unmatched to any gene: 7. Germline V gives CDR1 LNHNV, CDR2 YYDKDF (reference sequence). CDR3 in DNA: TGTGCCACCAGCAGAGATATACGGACTAGCGGGAGCGCCTACAATGAGCAGTTCTTC. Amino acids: CATSRDIRTSGSAYNEQFF.

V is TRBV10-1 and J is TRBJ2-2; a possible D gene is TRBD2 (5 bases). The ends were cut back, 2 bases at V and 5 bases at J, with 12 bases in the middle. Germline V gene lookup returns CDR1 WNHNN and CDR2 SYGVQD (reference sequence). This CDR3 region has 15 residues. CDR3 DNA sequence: TGCGCCAGCAGTGAGCTCCGGGAAGGGACCGGGGAGCTGTTTTTT. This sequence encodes CASSELREGTGELFF.

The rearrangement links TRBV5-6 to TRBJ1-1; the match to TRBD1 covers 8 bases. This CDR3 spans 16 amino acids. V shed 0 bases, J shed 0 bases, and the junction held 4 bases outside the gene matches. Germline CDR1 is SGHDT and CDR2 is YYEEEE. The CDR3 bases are TGTGCCAGCAGCTTGGGGACAGGGTCTCTGAACACTGAAGCTTTCTTT. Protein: CASSLGTGSLNTEAFF. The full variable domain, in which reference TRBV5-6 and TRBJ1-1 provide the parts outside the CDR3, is DAGVTQSPTHLIKTRGQQVTLRCSPKSGHDTVSWYQQALGQGPQFIFQYYEEEERQRGNFPDRFSGHQFPNYSSELNVNALLLGDSALYLCASSLGTGSLNTEAFFGQGTRLTVV.

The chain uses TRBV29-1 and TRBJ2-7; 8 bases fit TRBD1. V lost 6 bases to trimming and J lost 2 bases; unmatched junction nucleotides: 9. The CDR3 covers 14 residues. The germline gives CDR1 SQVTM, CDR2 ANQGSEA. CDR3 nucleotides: TGCAGCGTCGGGGAAGAGACAGGGGCCTACGAGCAGTACTTC. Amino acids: CSVGEETGAYEQYF.

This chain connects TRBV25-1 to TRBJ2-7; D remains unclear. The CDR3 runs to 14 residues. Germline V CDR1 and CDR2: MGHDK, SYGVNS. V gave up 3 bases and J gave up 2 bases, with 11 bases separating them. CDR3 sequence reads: CASSDIWNPYEQYF. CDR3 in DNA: TGTGCCAGCAGTGATATCTGGAATCCCTACGAGCAGTACTTC.

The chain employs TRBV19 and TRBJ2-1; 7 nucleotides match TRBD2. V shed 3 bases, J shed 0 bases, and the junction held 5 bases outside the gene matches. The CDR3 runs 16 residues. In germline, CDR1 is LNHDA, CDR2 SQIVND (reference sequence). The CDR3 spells CASSIWGGSSYNEQFF. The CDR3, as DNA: TGTGCCAGTAGTATTTGGGGCGGGAGCTCCTACAATGAGCAGTTCTTC.

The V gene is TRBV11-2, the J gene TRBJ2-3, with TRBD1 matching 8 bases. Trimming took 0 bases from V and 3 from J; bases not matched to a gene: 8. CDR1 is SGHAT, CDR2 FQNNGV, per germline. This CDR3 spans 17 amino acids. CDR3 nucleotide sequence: TGTGCCAGCAGCTTAGAATTTTCAGGGGGCCGGACAGATACGCAGTATTTT. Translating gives CASSLEFSGGRTDTQYF.

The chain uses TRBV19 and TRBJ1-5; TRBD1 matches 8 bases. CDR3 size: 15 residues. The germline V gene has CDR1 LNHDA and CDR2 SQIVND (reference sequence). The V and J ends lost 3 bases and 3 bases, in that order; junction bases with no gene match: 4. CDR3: CASSISGGTNQPQHF. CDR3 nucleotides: TGTGCCAGTAGTATTTCAGGGGGCACCAATCAGCCCCAGCATTTT.

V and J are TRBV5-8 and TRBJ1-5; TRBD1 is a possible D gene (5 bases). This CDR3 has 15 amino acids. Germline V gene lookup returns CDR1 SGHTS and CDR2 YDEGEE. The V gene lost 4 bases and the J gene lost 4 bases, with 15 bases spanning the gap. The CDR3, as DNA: TGTGCCAGCAGCGGGGGACGGAGAATTAATCAGCCCCAGCATTTT. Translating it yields CASSGGRRINQPQHF.

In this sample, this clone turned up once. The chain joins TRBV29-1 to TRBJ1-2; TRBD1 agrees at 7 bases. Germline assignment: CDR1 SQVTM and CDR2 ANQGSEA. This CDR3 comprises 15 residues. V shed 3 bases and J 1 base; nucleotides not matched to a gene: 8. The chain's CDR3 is CSVEQNRDSNYGYTF. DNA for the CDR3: TGCAGCGTTGAGCAAAACCGGGACAGTAACTATGGCTACACCTTC.

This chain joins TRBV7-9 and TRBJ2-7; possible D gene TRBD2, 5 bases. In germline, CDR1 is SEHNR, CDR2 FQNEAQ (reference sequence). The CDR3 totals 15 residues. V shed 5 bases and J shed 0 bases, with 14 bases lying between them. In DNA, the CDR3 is TGTGCCAGCAGCCCCATAAGCGGTAGCTCCTACGAGCAGTACTTC. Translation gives CASSPISGSSYEQYF.

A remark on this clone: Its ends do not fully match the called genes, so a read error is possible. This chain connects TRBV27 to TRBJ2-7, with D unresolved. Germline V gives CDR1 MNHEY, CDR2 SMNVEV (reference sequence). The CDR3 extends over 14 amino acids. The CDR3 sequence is CASSIGPKDLERYF. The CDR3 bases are TGTGCCAGCAGTATCGGGCCGAAAGACCTTGAGCGGTACTTC.

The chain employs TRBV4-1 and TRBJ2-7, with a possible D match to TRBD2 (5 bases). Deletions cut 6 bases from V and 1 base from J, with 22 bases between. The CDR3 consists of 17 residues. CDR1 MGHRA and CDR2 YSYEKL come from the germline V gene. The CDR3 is CASSTGLVGRSSYEQYF. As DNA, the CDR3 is TGCGCCAGCAGTACGGGATTGGTTGGAAGATCTTCCTACGAGCAGTACTTC.

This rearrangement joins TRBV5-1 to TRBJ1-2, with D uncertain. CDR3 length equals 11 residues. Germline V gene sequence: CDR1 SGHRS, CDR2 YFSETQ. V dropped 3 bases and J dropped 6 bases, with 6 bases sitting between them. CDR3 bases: TGCGCCAGCAGCTCGGTAAATGGCTACACCTTC. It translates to CASSSVNGYTF.

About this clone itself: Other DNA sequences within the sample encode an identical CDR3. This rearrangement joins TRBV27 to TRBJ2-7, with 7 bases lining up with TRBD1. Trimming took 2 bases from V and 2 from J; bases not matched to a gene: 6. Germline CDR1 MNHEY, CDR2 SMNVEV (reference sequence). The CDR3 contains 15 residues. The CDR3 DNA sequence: TGTGCCAGCAGTTTAAAGGGTCAGGGGGCCTACGAGCAGTACTTC. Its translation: CASSLKGQGAYEQYF.

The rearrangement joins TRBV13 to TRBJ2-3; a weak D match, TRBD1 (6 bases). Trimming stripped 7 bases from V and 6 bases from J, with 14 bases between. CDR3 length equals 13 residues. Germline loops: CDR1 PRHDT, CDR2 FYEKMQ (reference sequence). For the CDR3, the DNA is TGTGCCAGCAAAGGCAGGGGTTGGGATACGCAGTATTTT. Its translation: CASKGRGWDTQYF.

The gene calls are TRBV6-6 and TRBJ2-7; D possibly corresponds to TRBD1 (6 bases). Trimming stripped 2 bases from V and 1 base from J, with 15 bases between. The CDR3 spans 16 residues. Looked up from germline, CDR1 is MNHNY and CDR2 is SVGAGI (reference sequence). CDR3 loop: CASSYADRYYSYEQYF. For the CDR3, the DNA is TGTGCCAGCAGTTACGCGGACAGATACTATTCCTACGAGCAGTACTTC.

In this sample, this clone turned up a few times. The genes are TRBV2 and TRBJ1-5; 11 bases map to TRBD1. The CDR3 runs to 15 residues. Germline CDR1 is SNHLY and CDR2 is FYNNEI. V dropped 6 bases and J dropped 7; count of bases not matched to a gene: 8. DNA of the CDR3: TGTGCCAGCAGAATGGACAGGGGGCCGGTCCAGCCCCAGCATTTT. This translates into CASRMDRGPVQPQHF.

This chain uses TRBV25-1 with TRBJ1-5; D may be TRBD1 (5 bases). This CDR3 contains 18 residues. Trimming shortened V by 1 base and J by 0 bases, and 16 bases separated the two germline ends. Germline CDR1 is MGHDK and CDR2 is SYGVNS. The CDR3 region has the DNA TGTGCCAGCAGTGAATCCAGGGAGGCGGAATATAGCAATCAGCCCCAGCATTTT. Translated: CASSESREAEYSNQPQHF.

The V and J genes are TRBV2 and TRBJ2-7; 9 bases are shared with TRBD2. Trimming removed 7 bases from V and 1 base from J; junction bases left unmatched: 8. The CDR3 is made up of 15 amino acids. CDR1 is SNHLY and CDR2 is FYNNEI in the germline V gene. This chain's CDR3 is CASTQTSGKSYEQYF. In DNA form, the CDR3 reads TGTGCCAGCACCCAGACTAGCGGAAAGTCCTACGAGCAGTACTTC.

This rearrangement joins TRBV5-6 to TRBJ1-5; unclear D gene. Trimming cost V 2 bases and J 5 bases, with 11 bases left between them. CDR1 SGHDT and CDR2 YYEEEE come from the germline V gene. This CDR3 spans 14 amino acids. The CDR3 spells CASSFGGPDQPQHF. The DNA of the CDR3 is TGTGCCAGCAGCTTTGGCGGGCCGGATCAGCCCCAGCATTTT.

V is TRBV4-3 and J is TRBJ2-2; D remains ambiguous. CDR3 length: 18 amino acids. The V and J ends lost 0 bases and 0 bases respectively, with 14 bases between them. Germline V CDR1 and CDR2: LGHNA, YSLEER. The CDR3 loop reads CASSQDRLGRPNTGELFF. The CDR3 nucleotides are TGCGCCAGCAGCCAAGATCGTCTCGGCCGCCCGAACACCGGGGAGCTGTTTTTT.

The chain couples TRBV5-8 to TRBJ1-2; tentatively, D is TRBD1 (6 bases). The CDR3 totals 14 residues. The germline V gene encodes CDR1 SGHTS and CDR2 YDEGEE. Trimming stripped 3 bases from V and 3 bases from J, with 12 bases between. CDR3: CASSSVRGDYGYTF. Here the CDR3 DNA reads TGTGCCAGCAGCTCCGTGAGGGGGGACTATGGCTACACCTTC. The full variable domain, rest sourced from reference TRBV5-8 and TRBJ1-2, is EAGVTQSPTHLIKTRGQQATLRCSPISGHTSVYWYQQALGLGLQFLLWYDEGEERNRGNFPPRFSGRQFPNYSSELNVNALELEDSALYLCASSSVRGDYGYTFGSGTRLTVV.